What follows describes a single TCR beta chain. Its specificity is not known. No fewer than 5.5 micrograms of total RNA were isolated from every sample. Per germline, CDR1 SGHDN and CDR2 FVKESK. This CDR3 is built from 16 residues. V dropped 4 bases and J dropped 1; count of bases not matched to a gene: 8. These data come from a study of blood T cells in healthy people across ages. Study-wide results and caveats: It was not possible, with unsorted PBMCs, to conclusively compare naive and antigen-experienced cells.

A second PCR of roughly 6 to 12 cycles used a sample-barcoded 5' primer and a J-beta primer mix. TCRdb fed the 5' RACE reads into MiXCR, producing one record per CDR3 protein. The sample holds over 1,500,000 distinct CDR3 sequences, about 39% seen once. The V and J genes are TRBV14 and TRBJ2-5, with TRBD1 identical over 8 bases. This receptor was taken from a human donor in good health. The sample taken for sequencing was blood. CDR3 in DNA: TGTGCCAGCAGCCCCGCCGGCAGGGGGCCCCAAGAGACCCAGTACTTC. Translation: CASSPAGRGPQETQYF. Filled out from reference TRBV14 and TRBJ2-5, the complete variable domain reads EAGVTQFPSHSVIEKGQTVTLRCDPISGHDNLYWYRRVMGKEIKFLLHFVKESKQDESGMPNNRFLAERTGGTYSTLKVQPAELEDSGVYFCASSPAGRGPQETQYFGPGTRLLVL.